The 10 T cell receptor beta chains listed next were all sequenced from one sample in a study of T-cell memory formation after mild COVID-19. TCRdb ran MiXCR on the 5' RACE reads and lists one entry per CDR3 protein. The table includes 450,000 to 650,000 distinct CDR3 sequences, roughly a fifth detected once. Sequencing was carried out using PBMCs or a T cell subset sorted from them (not recorded which). These receptors all come from an adult woman who had mild COVID-19 (a few samples of this study predate the infection). Cell type and time point are not known.

There are a few counts of this clonotype. The chain is built from TRBV28 and TRBJ1-2; 7 bases are shared with TRBD1. V lost 7 bases and J lost 7; bases outside the gene matches: 15. In germline, CDR1 is MDHEN, CDR2 SYDVKM. The CDR3 runs 15 residues. This CDR3 reads CASNPDRETRGGYTF. CDR3 DNA: TGTGCCAGCAACCCCGACAGGGAAACTCGGGGTGGCTACACCTTC.

The table lists this clonotype with many counts. This chain uses TRBV5-1 with TRBJ2-2; D gene ambiguous. V lost 4 bases, J lost 0 bases, and 10 bases lay in between. CDR1 is SGHRS, CDR2 YFSETQ, per germline. The CDR3 is 15 amino acids. For the CDR3, the DNA is TGCGCCAGCAGCCGCATGAACCCGAACACCGGGGAGCTGTTTTTT. Amino acid sequence: CASSRMNPNTGELFF.

The chain employs TRBV3-1 and TRBJ2-7, with D perhaps TRBD2 (7 bases). V lost 5 bases and J 3 bases, leaving 14 bases between the germline ends. Germline CDR1 is LGHDT and CDR2 is YNNKEL (reference sequence). The CDR3 extends over 14 amino acids. CDR3 protein: CASSAGGLLYEQYF. As DNA, the CDR3 is TGTGCCAGCAGCGCCGGGGGGCTCCTCTACGAGCAGTACTTC.

This clonotype was counted between two and nine times. The rearrangement joins TRBV5-1 to TRBJ2-7; 9 nucleotides agree with TRBD1. CDR3 length: 14 amino acids. V shed 3 bases, J shed 5 bases, and the junction held 6 bases outside the gene matches. Germline V lookup: CDR1 SGHRS, CDR2 YFSETQ. CDR3 DNA: TGCGCCAGCAGCTCCCGGACAGGGGACGACGAGCAGTACTTC. Translating gives CASSSRTGDDEQYF.

The chain recombines TRBV12-3 or TRBV12-4 with TRBJ2-6; D unclear. This CDR3 region has 15 residues. Trimming cost V 6 bases and J 0 bases, with 9 bases left between them. The CDR3 region has the DNA TGTGCCAGCAGCTTTGACACCTCTGGGGCCAACGTCCTGACTTTC. It is translated as CASSFDTSGANVLTF.

This clonotype occurred a few times. V usage is TRBV7-8 and J usage is TRBJ2-7; D is uncertain. Germline CDR1 reads SGHVS; CDR2 reads FQNEAQ. V was pared by 2 bases and J by 6 bases, with 11 bases between. There are 13 residues in the CDR3. DNA of the CDR3: TGTGCCAGCAGCTTAATGGGTAATAGCGAGCAGTACTTC. Encoded protein: CASSLMGNSEQYF.

This chain links TRBV4-3 with TRBJ2-2, with TRBD2 matching 11 bases. The CDR3 has 16 residues. V shed 1 base, J shed 4 bases, and the junction held 2 bases outside the gene matches. Germline V gene lookup returns CDR1 LGHNA and CDR2 YSLEER. In nucleotides, the CDR3 is TGCGCCAGCAGCCAAGTAGCGGGAGGGCCCACCGGGGAGCTGTTTTTT. Amino acids: CASSQVAGGPTGELFF.

The rearrangement uses TRBV5-1 and TRBJ2-3; TRBD1 matches at 7 bases. J gave up 4 bases and V 4 bases, and 12 bases lay outside the gene matches. This CDR3 spans 16 amino acids. The germline gives CDR1 SGHRS, CDR2 YFSETQ. This chain's CDR3 is CASSLDRLDNADTQYF. The CDR3 nucleotides read TGCGCCAGCAGCCTGGACAGGCTGGATAATGCAGATACGCAGTATTTT.

The chain has TRBV3-1 and TRBJ1-1, with 7 bases identical to TRBD1. The CDR3 covers 14 residues. V lost 6 bases to trimming and J lost 4 bases; unmatched junction nucleotides: 8. Looked up from germline, CDR1 is LGHDT and CDR2 is YNNKEL (reference sequence). Here the CDR3 DNA reads TGTGCCAGCAGTCCGGACAGGACTGGCACTGAAGCTTTCTTT. Translating it yields CASSPDRTGTEAFF.

There are a few counts of this clonotype. V is TRBV19 and J is TRBJ2-3; 7 bases agree with TRBD1. V dropped 7 bases and J dropped 1; count of bases not matched to a gene: 11. The CDR3 length is 16 residues. CDR1 and CDR2 from the germline V gene are LNHDA and SQIVND (reference sequence). The chain's CDR3 is CASTPTGFYGTDTQYF. The CDR3 nucleotides read TGTGCCAGTACTCCGACAGGGTTTTATGGCACAGATACGCAGTATTTT.